Listed below are T cell receptor beta chains from one sample, sequenced in a study of T cells after yellow fever vaccination. Each CDR3 protein gets one entry after TCRdb re-called the 5' RACE reads with MiXCR. In the table there are 5,500 to 7,000 distinct CDR3 sequences, roughly 6.5% of which are singletons. Here the sequenced sample was PBMCs, either bulk or a sorted T-cell subset (CD4+, CD8+, memory, or dextramer-sorted; not recorded which), taken more than 14 days after the first yellow fever vaccination. The receptors shown here come from a young man who received the YFV17D yellow fever vaccine. Each CDR3 is given with its conserved first and last residue.

v_gene	j_gene	CDR3aa
TRBV5-1	TRBJ2-7	CASSSDREWGYEQYF
TRBV10-3	TRBJ2-4	CSSGGYLGIQYF
TRBV7-2	TRBJ2-7	CASSPGDGSYEQYF
TRBV7-9	TRBJ1-2	CASSLISGYTF
TRBV27	TRBJ2-1	CASSIVSGYNEQFF
TRBV4-3	TRBJ2-3	CASSQGSSTDTQYF
TRBV4-2	TRBJ2-1	CASSEERRDEQFF
TRBV5-1	TRBJ2-5	CASSLAGTGQETQYF
TRBV5-1	TRBJ1-1	CASTLWGTGGAFTEAFF
TRBV7-6	TRBJ2-3	CASSPRRGTDTQYF